The TCR beta chain described here comes from a study of long-term antiretroviral therapy in people with HIV. Regarding the study as a whole: Clones that had undergone expansion before ART prevailed in the repertoire throughout all time points. The range of CDR3 lengths in HIV repertoires proved narrower than that found in controls.

At least two post-ART and at least one pre-ART PBMC sample were available for each donor. Runs used v3.0 of the immunoSEQ assay and were done at survey level. Using immunoSEQ multiplex PCR, the repertoire was profiled, and TCRdb retains in-frame clones only, with some absent. The profile shows roughly 20,000 clones, around 80% of them singletons. In the case of this clone: Its target is not known.

The CDR3 runs to 14 residues. Germline V CDR1 and CDR2: MGHRA, YSYEKL. Trimming pared 0 bases from V and 6 bases from J, leaving 11 bases between. The chain links TRBV4-1 to TRBJ1-1, with a tentative D call TRBD1 (6 bases). Sequencing used unsorted PBMCs, obtained 4.1 years after starting antiretroviral therapy. The clonotype originates from a woman aged 40 to 49 with HIV. The DNA of the CDR3 is TGCGCCAGCAGCCAAGATCCCTGGACAGCTGAAGCTTTCTTT. Its protein product is CASSQDPWTAEAFF.